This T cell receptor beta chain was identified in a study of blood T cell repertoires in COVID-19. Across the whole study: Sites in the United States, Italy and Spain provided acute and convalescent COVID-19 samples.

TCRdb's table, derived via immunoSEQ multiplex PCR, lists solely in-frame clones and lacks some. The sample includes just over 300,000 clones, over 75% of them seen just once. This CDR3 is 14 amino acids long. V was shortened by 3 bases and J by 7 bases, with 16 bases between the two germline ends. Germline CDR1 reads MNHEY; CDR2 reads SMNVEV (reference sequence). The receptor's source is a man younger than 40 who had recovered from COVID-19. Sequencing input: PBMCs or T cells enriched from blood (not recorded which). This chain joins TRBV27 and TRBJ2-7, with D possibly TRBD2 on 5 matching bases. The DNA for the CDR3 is TGTGCCAGCAGTTTTTTGAACGGAGAGGGTGAGCAGTACTTC. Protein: CASSFLNGEGEQYF.